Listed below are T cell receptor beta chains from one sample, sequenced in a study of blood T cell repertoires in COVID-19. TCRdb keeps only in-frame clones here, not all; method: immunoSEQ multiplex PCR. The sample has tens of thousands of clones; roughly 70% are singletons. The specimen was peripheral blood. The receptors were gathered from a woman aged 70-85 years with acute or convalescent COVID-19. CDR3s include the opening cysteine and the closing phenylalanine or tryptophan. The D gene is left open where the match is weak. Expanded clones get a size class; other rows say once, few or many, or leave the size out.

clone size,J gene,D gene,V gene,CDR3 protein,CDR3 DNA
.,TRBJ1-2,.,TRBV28,CASSPTDSRVLSYGYTF,TGTGCCAGCAGCCCCACGGACAGTCGGGTCCTTTCCTATGGCTACACCTTC
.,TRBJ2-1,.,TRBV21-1,CASSKSNGSLALREQFF,TGTGCCAGCAGCAAGTCAAATGGCAGTCTAGCGCTCCGTGAGCAGTTCTTC
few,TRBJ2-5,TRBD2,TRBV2,CASALAQKETQYF,TGTGCCAGCGCACTAGCGCAAAAAGAGACCCAGTACTTC
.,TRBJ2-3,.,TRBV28,CASKETSTDTQYF,TGTGCCAGCAAGGAGACTAGCACAGATACGCAGTATTTT
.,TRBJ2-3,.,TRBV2,CASSDSLTDTQYF,TGTGCCAGCAGCGACAGTCTCACAGATACGCAGTATTTT
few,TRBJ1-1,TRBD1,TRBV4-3,CASSHWTGGGYEAFF,TGCGCCAGCAGCCACTGGACAGGGGGCGGGTATGAAGCTTTCTTT
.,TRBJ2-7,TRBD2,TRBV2,CASSALAGDSYEQYF,TGTGCCAGCAGTGCCCTAGCGGGCGACTCCTACGAGCAGTACTTC
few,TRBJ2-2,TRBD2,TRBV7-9,CASSFGTSPPGELFF,TGTGCCAGCAGCTTCGGGACTAGCCCACCCGGGGAGCTGTTTTTT
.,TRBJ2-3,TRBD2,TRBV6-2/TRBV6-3,CASSYLASGGPDTQYF,TGTGCCAGCAGTTACTTAGCTAGCGGGGGGCCAGATACGCAGTATTTT
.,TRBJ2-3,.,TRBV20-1,CSVEGEDTQYF,TGCAGCGTGGAAGGGGAAGATACGCAGTATTTT
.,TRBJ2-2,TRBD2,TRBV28,CASSFHGRGTGELFF,TGTGCCAGCAGTTTTCACGGGAGGGGAACCGGGGAGCTGTTTTTT
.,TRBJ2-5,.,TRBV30,CAWSSYWQKTQYF,TGTGCCTGGAGTTCGTATTGGCAGAAGACCCAGTACTTC
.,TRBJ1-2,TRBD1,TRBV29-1,CSAYRGDYGYTF,TGCAGCGCGTACAGGGGGGACTATGGCTACACCTTC
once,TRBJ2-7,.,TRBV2,CASSERGTRSNEQYF,TGTGCCAGCAGTGAAAGGGGGACGAGGTCTAACGAGCAGTACTTC
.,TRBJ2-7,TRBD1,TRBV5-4,CASSEQGFEQYF,TGTGCCAGCAGCGAACAGGGGTTCGAGCAGTACTTC
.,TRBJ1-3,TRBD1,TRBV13,CASGPGTGGYTIYF,TGTGCCAGCGGGCCCGGGACAGGGGGATACACCATATATTTT
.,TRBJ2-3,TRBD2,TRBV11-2,CASSLASGADTQYF,TGTGCCAGCAGCTTAGCTAGCGGAGCAGATACGCAGTATTTT
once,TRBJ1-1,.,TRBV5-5,CASSTSQGRTEAFF,TGTGCCAGCAGTACGTCACAGGGAAGAACTGAAGCTTTCTTT
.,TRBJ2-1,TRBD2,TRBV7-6,CASSPTSGGYNEQFF,TGTGCCAGCAGCCCGACTAGCGGGGGATACAATGAGCAGTTCTTC
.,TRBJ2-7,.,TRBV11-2,CASSLGLVPSYEQYF,TGTGCCAGCAGCTTAGGACTAGTTCCGTCCTACGAGCAGTACTTC
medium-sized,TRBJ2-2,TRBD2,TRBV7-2,CASSWIAGSGELFF,TGTGCCAGCAGCTGGATAGCGGGGTCTGGGGAGCTGTTTTTT
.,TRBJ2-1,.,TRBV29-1,CSVEDGDNEQFF,TGCAGCGTTGAAGACGGGGACAATGAGCAGTTCTTC